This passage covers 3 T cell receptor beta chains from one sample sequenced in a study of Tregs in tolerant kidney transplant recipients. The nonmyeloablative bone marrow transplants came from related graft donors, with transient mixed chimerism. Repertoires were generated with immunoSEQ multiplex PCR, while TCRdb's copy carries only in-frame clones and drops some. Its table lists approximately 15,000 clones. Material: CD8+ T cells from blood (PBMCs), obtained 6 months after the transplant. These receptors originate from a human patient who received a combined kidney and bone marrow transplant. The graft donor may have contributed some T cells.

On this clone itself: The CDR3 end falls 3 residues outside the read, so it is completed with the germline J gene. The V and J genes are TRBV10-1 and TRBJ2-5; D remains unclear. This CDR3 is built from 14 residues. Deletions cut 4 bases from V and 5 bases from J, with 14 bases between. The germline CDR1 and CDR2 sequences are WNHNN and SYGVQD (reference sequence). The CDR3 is CASSGRQKRETQYF. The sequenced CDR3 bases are TGCGCCAGCAGTGGTAGGCAAAAGCGTGAGACC.

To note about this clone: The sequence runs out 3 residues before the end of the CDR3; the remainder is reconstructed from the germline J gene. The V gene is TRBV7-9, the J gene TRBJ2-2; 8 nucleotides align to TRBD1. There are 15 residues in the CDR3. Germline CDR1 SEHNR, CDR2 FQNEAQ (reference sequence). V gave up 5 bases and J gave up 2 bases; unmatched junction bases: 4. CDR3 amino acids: CASSQTGVNTGELFF. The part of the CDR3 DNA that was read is TGTGCCAGCAGCCAGACAGGGGTTAACACCGGGGAG. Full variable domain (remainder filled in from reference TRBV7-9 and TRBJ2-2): DTGVSQNPRHKITKRGQNVTFRCDPISEHNRLYWYRQTLGQGPEFLTYFQNEAQLEKSRLLSDRFSAERPKGSFSTLEIQRTEQGDSAMYLCASSQTGVNTGELFFGEGSRLTVL.

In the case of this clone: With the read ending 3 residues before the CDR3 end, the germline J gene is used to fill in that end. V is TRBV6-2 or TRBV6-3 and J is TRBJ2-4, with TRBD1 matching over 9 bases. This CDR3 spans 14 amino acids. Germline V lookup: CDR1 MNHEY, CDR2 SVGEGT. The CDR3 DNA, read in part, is TGTGCCAGCAGTTACCCGACAGGGGGGAACGGT. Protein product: CASSYPTGGNG. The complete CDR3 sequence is CASSYPTGGNGQYF.